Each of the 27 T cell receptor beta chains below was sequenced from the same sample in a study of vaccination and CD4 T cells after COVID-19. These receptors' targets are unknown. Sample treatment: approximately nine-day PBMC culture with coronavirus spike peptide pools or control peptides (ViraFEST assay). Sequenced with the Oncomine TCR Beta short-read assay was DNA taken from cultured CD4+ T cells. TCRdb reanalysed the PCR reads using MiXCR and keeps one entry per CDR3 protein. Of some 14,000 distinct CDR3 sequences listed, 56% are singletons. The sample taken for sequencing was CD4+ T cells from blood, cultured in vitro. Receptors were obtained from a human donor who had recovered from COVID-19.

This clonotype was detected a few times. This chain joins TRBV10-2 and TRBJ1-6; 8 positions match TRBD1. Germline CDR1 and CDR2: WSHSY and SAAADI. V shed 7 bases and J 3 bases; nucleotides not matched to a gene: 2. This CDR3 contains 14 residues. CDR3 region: CASTDRGYNSPLHF. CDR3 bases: TGCGCCAGCACCGACAGGGGCTATAATTCACCCCTCCACTTT.

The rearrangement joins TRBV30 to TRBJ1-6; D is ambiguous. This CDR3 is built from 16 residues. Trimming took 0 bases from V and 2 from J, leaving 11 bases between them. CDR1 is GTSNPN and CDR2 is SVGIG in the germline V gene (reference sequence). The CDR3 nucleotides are TGTGCCTGGAGTGTTTGGGGAGAACCCTATAATTCACCCCTCCACTTT. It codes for CAWSVWGEPYNSPLHF.

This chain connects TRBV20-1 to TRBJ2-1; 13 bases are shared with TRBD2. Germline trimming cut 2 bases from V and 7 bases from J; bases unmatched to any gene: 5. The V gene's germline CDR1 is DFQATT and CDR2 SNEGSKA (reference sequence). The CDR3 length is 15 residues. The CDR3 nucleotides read TGCAGTGCTAGAACCGGGACTAGCGGGAAAAATGAGCAGTTCTTC. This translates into CSARTGTSGKNEQFF.

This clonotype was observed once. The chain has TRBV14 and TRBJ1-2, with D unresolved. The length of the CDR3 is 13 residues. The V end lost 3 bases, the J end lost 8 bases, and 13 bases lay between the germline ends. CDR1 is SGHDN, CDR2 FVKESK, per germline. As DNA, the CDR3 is TGTGCCAGCAGCCAGCGCGACATATACGGCTACACCTTC. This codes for CASSQRDIYGYTF. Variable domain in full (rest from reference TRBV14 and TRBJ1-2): EAGVTQFPSHSVIEKGQTVTLRCDPISGHDNLYWYRRVMGKEIKFLLHFVKESKQDESGMPNNRFLAERTGGTYSTLKVQPAELEDSGVYFCASSQRDIYGYTFGSGTRLTVV.

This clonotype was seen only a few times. The DNA of the CDR3 is TGTGCCAGCAGTTCTGGGGCCCTTAGCAATCAGCCCCAGCATTTT. Protein: CASSSGALSNQPQHF. V gene TRBV6-5 combines with J gene TRBJ1-5; tentative D call: TRBD1 (5 bases). The CDR3 is 15 amino acids. Germline V gene sequence: CDR1 MNHEY, CDR2 SVGAGI. Trimming pared 4 bases from V and 0 bases from J, leaving 10 bases between.

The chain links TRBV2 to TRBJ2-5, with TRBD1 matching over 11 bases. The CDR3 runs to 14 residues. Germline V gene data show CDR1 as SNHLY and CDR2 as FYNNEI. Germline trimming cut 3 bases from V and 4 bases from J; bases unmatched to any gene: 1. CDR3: CASSDGTGGETQYF. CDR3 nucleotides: TGTGCCAGCAGTGACGGGACAGGGGGAGAGACCCAGTACTTC.

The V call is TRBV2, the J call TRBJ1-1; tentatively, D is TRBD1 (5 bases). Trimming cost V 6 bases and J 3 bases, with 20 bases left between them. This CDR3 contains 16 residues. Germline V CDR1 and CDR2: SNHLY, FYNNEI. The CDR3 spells CASSERPGVKDTEAFF. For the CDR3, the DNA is TGTGCCAGCAGCGAGCGGCCGGGGGTCAAGGACACTGAAGCTTTCTTT. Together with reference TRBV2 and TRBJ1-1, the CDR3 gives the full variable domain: EPEVTQTPSHQVTQMGQEVILRCVPISNHLYFYWYRQILGQKVEFLVSFYNNEISEKSEIFDDQFSVERPDGSNFTLKIRSTKLEDSAMYFCASSERPGVKDTEAFFGQGTRLTVV.

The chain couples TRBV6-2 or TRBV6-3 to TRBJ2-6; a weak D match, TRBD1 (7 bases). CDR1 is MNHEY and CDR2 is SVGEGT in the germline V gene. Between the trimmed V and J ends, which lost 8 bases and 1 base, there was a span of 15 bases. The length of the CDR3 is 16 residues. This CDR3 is CASRSGGPSGANVLTF. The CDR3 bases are TGTGCCAGCCGGTCAGGGGGGCCTTCTGGGGCCAACGTCCTGACTTTC.

CDR3 nucleotides: TGTGCCAGCAGTGATATGACAGACTATGGCTACACCTTC. This codes for CASSDMTDYGYTF. The rearrangement joins TRBV6-1 to TRBJ1-2; weak D call: TRBD1 (5 bases). CDR1 is MNHNS and CDR2 is SASEGT in the germline V gene. The length of the CDR3 is 13 residues. Trimming took off 3 bases at V and 3 bases at J, with 8 bases between the two ends.

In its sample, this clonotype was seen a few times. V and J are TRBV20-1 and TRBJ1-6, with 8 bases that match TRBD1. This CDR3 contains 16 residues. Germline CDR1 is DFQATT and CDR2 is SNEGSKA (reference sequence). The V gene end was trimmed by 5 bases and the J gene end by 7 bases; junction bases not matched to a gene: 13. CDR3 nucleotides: TGCAGTGCTGCACCACCCTACAGGGGGTCAAATTCACCCCTCCACTTT. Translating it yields CSAAPPYRGSNSPLHF.

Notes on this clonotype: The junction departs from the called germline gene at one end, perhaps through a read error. The CDR3 sequence is CASSFEGSGRGSETQYF. As DNA, the CDR3 is TGTGCTAGCAGCTTCGAGGGAAGCGGGAGGGGCTCAGAGACCCAGTACTTC. V usage is TRBV7-7 and J usage is TRBJ2-5; 10 bases fit TRBD2. This CDR3 is 17 amino acids long. Germline V CDR1 and CDR2: SSHAT, FNYEAQ (reference sequence).

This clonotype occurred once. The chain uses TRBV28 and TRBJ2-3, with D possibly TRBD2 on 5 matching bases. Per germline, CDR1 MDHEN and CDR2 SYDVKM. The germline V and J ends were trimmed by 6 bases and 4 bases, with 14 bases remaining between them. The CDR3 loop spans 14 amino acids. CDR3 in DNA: TGTGCCAGCAGCCCTGGATTTAGCGCAGATACGCAGTATTTT. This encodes CASSPGFSADTQYF.

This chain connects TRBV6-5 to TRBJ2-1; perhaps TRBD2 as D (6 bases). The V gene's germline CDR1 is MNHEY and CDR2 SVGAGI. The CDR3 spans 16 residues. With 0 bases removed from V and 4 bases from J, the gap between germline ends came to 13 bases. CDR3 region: CASSYSTLAQYNEQFF. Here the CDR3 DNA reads TGTGCCAGCAGTTACTCGACCCTAGCGCAGTACAATGAGCAGTTCTTC.

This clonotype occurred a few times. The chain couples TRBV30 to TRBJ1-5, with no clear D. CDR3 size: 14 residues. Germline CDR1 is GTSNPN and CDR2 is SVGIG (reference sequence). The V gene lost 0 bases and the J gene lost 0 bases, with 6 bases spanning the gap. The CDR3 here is CAWSVLNSNQPQHF. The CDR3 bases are TGTGCCTGGAGTGTACTAAATAGCAATCAGCCCCAGCATTTT.

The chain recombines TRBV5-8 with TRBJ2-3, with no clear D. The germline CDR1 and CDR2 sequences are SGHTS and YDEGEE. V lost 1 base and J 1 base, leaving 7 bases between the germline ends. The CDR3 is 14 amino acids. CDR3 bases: TGTGCCAGCAGCTTGCGCCTCGGCACAGATACGCAGTATTTT. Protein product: CASSLRLGTDTQYF.

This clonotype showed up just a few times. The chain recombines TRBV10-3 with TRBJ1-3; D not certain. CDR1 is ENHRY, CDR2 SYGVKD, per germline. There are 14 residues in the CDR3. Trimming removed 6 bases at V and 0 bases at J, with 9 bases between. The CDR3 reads CAISDNLSGNTIYF. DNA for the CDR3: TGTGCCATCAGCGACAACCTCTCTGGAAACACCATATATTTT.

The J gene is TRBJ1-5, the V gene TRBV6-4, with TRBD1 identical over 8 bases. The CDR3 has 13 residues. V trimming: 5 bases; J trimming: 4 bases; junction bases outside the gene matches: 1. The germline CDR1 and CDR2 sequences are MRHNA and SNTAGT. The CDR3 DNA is TGTGCCAGCAGTCAGGGGGCGAATCAGCCCCAGCATTTT. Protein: CASSQGANQPQHF.

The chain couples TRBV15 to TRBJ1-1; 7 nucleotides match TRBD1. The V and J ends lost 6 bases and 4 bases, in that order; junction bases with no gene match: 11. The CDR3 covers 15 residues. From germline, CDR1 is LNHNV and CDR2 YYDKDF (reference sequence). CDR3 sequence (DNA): TGTGCCACCAGGACGGGACAGAGATTTAGCACTGAAGCTTTCTTT. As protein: CATRTGQRFSTEAFF.

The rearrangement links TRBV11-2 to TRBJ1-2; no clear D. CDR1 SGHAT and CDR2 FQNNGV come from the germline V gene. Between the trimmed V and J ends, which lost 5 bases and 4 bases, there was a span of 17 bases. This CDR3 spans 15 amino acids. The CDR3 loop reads CASSPGSQQIYGYTF. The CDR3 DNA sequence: TGTGCCAGCAGCCCCGGGTCCCAGCAGATCTATGGCTACACCTTC.

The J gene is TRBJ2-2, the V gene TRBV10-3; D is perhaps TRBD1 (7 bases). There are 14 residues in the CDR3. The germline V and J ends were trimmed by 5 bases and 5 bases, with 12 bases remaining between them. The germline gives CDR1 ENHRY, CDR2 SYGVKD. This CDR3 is CAISTQGGTGELFF. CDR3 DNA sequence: TGTGCCATCAGTACCCAGGGGGGTACCGGGGAGCTGTTTTTT.

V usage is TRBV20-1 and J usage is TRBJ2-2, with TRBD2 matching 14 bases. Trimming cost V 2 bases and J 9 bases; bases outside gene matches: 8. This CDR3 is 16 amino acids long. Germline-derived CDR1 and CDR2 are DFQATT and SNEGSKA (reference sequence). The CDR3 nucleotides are TGCAGTGCTAGACCTCCCGGACTAGCGGGGGGCAGGGAGCTGTTTTTT. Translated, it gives CSARPPGLAGGRELFF.

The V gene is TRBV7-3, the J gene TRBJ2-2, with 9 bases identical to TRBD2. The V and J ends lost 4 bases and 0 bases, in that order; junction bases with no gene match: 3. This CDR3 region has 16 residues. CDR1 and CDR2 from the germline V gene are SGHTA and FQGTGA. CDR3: CASSSVAGANTGELFF. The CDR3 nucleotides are TGTGCCAGCAGCTCTGTAGCGGGAGCGAACACCGGGGAGCTGTTTTTT.

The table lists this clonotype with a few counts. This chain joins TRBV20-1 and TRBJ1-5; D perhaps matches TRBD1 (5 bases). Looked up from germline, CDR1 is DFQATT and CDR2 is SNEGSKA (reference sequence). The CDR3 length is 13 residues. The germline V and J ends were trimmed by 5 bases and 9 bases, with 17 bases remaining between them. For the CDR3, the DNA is TGCAGTGCTGACCCCGGGGGAGTACTGCCCCAGCATTTT. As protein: CSADPGGVLPQHF.

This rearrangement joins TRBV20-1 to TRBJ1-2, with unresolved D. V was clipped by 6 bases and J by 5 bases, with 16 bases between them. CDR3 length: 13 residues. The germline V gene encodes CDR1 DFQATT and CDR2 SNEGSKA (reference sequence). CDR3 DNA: TGCAGTGCCGAAGGAGAGACACCTTATGGCTACACCTTC. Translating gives CSAEGETPYGYTF.

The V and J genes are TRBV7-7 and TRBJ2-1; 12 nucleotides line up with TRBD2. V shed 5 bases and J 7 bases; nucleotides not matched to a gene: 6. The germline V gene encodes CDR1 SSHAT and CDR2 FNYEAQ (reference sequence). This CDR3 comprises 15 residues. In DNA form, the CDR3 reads TGTGCCAGCAGCCATGGGACTAGCGGGTTTAATGAGCAGTTCTTC. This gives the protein CASSHGTSGFNEQFF.

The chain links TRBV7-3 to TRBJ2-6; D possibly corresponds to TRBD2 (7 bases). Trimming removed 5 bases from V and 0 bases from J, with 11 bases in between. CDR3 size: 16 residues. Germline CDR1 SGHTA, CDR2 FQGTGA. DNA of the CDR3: TGTGCCAGCAGCCGCGGGGGCAGCTCTGGGGCCAACGTCCTGACTTTC. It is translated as CASSRGGSSGANVLTF.

The CDR3 nucleotides read TGCAGTGCTACCTTTACGACAGGGGACTATGGCTACACCTTC. Translating it yields CSATFTTGDYGYTF. J is TRBJ1-2 and V is TRBV20-1, with 8 positions matching TRBD1. V gave up 4 bases and J gave up 3 bases; unmatched junction bases: 7. Germline CDR1 reads DFQATT; CDR2 reads SNEGSKA (reference sequence). This CDR3 comprises 14 residues.